This T cell receptor (beta chain) stems from a study of CD8+ T cells in alopecia areata. RNA extraction was followed by reverse transcription into cDNA, which acted as the sequencing template. Repertoires were generated with immunoSEQ multiplex PCR, while TCRdb's copy carries only in-frame clones and drops some. The sample yields 160,000 or so clones, 65% to 75% seen once. This clone was seen more than once but under ten times. V was clipped by 3 bases and J by 8 bases; unmatched bases: 9. CDR1 is LNHDA, CDR2 SQIVND, per germline (reference sequence). The CDR3 covers 15 residues. The clonotype comes from a human donor with alopecia areata. Here the sequenced sample was CD8+ T cells sorted from blood, taken at week 0. This chain joins TRBV19 and TRBJ1-2, with 10 bases lining up with TRBD1. CDR3 bases: TGTGCCAGTAGTATTTCGGGACAGGGGATGGCCGGCTACACCTTC. Translated, it gives CASSISGQGMAGYTF.